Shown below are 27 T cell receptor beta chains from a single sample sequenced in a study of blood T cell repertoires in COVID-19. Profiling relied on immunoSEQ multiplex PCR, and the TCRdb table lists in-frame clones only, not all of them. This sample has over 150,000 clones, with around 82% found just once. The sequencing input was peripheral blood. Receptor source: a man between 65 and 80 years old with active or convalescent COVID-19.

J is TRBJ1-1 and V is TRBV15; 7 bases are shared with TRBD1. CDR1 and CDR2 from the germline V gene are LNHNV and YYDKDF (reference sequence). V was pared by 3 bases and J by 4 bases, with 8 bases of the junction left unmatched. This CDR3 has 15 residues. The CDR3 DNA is TGTGCCACCAGCAGGGGGGCAGGGGGTGTCACTGAAGCTTTCTTT. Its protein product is CATSRGAGGVTEAFF.

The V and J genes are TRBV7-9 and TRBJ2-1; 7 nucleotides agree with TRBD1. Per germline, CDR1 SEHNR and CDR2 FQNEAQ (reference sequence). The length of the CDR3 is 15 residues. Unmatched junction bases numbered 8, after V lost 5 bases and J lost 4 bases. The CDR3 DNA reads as TGTGCCAGCAGCATAGGGGGCGCGAGTTACAATGAGCAGTTCTTC. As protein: CASSIGGASYNEQFF.

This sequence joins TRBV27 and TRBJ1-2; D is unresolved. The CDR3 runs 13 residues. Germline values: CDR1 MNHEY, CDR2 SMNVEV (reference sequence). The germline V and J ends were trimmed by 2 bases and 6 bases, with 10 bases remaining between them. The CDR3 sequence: CASSLMVTNGYTF. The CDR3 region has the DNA TGTGCCAGCAGTTTAATGGTGACAAATGGCTACACCTTC.

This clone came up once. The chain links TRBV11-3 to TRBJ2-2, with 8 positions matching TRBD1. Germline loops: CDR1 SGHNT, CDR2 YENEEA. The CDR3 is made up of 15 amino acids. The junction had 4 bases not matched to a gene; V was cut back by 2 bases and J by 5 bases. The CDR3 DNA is TGTGCCAGCAGCTTACGGACAGGGAGAACCGGGGAGCTGTTTTTT. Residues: CASSLRTGRTGELFF. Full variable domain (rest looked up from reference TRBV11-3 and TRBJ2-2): EAGVVQSPRYKIIEKKQPVAFWCNPISGHNTLYWYLQNLGQGPELLIRYENEEAVDDSQLPKDRFSAERLKGVDSTLKIQPAELGDSAVYLCASSLRTGRTGELFFGEGSRLTVL.

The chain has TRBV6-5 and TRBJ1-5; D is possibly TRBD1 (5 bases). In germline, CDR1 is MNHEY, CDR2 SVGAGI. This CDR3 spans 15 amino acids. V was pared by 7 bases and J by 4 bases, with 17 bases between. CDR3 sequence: CASKRGGADNQPQHF. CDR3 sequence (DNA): TGTGCCAGCAAAAGGGGTGGGGCAGATAATCAGCCCCAGCATTTT.

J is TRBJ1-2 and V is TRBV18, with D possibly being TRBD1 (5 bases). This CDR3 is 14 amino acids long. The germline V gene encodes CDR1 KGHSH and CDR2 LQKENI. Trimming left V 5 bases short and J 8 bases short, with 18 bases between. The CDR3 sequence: CASSSGQGMEGYTF. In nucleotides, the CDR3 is TGTGCCAGCTCATCCGGCCAGGGCATGGAAGGCTACACCTTC.

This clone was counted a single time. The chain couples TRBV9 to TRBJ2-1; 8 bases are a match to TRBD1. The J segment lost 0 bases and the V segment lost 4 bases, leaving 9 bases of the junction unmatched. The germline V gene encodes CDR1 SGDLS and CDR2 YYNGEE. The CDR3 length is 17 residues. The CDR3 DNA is TGTGCCAGCAGCCCGCGACCCAGGGGGCTCTCCTACAATGAGCAGTTCTTC. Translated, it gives CASSPRPRGLSYNEQFF.

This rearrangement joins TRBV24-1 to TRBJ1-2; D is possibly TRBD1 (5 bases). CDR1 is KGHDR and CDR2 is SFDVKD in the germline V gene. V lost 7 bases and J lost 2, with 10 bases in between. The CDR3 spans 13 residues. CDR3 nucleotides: TGTGCCACCAGCCCGGGGGGGAACTATGGCTACACCTTC. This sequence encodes CATSPGGNYGYTF.

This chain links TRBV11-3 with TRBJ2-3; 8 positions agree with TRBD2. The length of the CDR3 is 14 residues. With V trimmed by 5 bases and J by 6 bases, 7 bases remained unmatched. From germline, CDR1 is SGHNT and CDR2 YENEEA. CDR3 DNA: TGTGCCAGCAGCAAAAGCGGGAGTCGGGATACGCAGTATTTT. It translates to CASSKSGSRDTQYF.

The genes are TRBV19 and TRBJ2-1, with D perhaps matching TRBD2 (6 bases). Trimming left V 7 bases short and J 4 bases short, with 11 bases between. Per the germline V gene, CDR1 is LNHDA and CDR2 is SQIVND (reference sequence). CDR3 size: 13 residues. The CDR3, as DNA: TGTGCCAGTATGGGGACTTTATACAATGAGCAGTTCTTC. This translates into CASMGTLYNEQFF.

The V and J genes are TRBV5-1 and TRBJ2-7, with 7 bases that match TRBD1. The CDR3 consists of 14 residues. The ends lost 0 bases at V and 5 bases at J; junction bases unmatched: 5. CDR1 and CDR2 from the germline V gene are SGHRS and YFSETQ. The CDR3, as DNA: TGCGCCAGCAGCTTGGCAGGGGGTGGCAACGAGCAGTACTTC. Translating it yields CASSLAGGGNEQYF.

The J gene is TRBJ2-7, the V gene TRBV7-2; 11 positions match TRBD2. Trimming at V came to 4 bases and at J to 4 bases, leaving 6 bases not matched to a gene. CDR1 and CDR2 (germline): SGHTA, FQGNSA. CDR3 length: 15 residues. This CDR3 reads CASSSSGTSGYEQYF. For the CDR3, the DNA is TGTGCCAGCAGCTCGTCCGGGACTAGCGGTTACGAGCAGTACTTC.

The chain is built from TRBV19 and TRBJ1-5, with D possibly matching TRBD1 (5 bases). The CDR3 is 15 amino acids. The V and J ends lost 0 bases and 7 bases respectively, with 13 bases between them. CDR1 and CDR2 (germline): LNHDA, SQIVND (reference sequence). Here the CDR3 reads CASSIDGGARQPQHF. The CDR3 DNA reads TGTGCCAGTAGTATAGACGGGGGAGCTAGGCAGCCCCAGCATTTT.

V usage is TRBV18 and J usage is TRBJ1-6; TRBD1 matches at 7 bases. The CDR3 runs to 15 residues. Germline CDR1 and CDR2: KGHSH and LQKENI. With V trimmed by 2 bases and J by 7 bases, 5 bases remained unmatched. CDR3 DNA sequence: TGTGCCAGCTCACCAGATCCGGGACAGAATTCACCCCTCCACTTT. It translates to CASSPDPGQNSPLHF.

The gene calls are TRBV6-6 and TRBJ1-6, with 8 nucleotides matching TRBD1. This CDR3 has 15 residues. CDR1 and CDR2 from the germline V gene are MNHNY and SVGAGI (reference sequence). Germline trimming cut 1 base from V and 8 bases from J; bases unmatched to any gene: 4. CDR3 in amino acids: CASSYFATGDSPLHF. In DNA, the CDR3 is TGTGCCAGCAGTTACTTCGCGACAGGGGATTCACCCCTCCACTTT.

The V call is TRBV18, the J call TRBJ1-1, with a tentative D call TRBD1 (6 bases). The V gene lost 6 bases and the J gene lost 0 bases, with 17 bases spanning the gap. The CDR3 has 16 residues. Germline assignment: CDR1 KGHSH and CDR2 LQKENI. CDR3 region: CASSLQGFTMNTEAFF. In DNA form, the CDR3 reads TGTGCCAGCTCCCTCCAGGGGTTTACCATGAACACTGAAGCTTTCTTT.

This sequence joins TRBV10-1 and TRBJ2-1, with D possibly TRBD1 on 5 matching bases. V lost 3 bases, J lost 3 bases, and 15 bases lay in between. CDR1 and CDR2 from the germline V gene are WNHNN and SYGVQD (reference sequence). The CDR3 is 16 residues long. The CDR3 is CASSDPAGPNYNEQFF. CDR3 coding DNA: TGCGCCAGCAGTGACCCGGCAGGGCCCAACTACAATGAGCAGTTCTTC.

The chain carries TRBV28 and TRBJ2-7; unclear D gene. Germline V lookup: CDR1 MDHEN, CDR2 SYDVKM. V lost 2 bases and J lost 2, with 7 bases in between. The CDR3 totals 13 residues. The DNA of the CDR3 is TGTGCCAGCAGTTTAGGCCAGACCTACGAGCAGTACTTC. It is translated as CASSLGQTYEQYF. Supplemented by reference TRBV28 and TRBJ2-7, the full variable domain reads DVKVTQSSRYLVKRTGEKVFLECVQDMDHENMFWYRQDPGLGLRLIYFSYDVKMKEKGDIPEGYSVSREKKERFSLILESASTNQTSMYLCASSLGQTYEQYFGPGTRLTVT.

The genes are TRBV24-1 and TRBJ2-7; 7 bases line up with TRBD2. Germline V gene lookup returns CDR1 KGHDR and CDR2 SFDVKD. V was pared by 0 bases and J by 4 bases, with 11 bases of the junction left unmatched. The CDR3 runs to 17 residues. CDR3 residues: CATSDLHWGGGRYEQYF. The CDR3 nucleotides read TGTGCCACCAGTGATTTGCACTGGGGGGGTGGGAGGTACGAGCAGTACTTC.

DNA of the CDR3: TGTGCCAGCAGCCATGGAAGGGGGAACATTCAGTACTTC. Protein sequence: CASSHGRGNIQYF. V and J are TRBV14 and TRBJ2-4; a weak D match, TRBD1 (6 bases). Trimming took off 3 bases at V and 7 bases at J, with 10 bases between the two ends. Germline-derived CDR1 and CDR2 are SGHDN and FVKESK. This CDR3 contains 13 residues.

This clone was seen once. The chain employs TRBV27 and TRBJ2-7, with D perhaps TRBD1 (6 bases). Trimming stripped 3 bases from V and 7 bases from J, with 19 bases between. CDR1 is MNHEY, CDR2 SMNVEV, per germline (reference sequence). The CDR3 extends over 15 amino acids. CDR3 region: CASSFSSTGRREQYF. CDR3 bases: TGTGCCAGCAGTTTTTCCTCGACAGGACGACGGGAGCAGTACTTC.

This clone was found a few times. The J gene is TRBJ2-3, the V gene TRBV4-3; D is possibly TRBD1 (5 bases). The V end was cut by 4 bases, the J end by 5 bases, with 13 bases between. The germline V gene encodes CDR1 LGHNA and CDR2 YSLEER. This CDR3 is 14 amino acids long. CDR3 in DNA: TGCGCCAGCAGCCGGCGCAGGGCCCAAGATACGCAGTATTTT. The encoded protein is CASSRRRAQDTQYF.

The CDR3 DNA reads as TGTGCCAGTAGTTTGACAGGGGGGAACTATGGCTACACCTTC. Amino acids: CASSLTGGNYGYTF. The chain has TRBV19 and TRBJ1-2; 9 positions match TRBD1. The CDR3 consists of 14 residues. With V trimmed by 5 bases and J by 2 bases, 3 bases remained unmatched. CDR1 is LNHDA and CDR2 is SQIVND in the germline V gene (reference sequence).

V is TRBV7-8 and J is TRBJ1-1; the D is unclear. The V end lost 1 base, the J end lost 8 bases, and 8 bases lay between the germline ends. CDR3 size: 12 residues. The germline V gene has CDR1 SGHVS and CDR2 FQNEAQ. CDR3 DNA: TGTGCCAGCAGCTTAGACAGCAAAGAAGCTTTCTTT. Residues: CASSLDSKEAFF.

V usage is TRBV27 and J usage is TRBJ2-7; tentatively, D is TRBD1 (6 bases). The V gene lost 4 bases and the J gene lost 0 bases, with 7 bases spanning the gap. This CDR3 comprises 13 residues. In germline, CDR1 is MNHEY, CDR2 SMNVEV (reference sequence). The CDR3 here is CASSSDSSYEQYF. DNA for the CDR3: TGTGCCAGCAGTTCGGACAGCTCCTACGAGCAGTACTTC.

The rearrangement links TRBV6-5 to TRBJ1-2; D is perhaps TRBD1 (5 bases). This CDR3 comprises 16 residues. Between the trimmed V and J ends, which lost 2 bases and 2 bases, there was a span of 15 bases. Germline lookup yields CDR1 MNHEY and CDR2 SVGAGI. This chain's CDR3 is CASSYGGGRKNYGYTF. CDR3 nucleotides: TGTGCCAGCAGTTACGGGGGGGGACGGAAGAACTATGGCTACACCTTC.

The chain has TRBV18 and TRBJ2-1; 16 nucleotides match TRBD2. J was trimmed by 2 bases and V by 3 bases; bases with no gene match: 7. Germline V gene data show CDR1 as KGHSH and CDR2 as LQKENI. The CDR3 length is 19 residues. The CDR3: CASSPYQGLAGGAYNEQFF. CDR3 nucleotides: TGTGCCAGCTCACCGTACCAGGGACTAGCGGGGGGGGCCTACAATGAGCAGTTCTTC.